One sample yielded the 5 T cell receptor beta chains listed below, sequenced in a study of identical twins. TCRdb reanalysed the 5' RACE reads using MiXCR and keeps one entry per CDR3 protein. The sample has 1.5 million or so distinct CDR3 sequences, 32% seen once. Sequencing input: cord blood. The receptors were sampled from a newborn girl in good health.

The chain carries TRBV25-1 and TRBJ2-1; D is perhaps TRBD1 or TRBD2 (6 bases each). V lost 3 bases and J lost 10, with 16 bases in between. The germline gives CDR1 MGHDK, CDR2 SYGVNS. The CDR3 extends over 14 amino acids. The CDR3 loop is CASSEGGVSREQFF. CDR3 DNA: TGTGCCAGCAGTGAGGGGGGCGTTTCGAGAGAGCAGTTCTTC.

This clonotype appeared many times. This chain uses TRBV12-3 or TRBV12-4 with TRBJ2-7; the D gene is possibly TRBD2 (6 bases). The CDR3 is 14 residues long. The V end was cut by 3 bases, the J end by 3 bases, with 12 bases between. The CDR3 sequence is CASSFPGLIYEQYF. Here the CDR3 DNA reads TGTGCCAGCAGTTTTCCCGGACTAATCTACGAGCAGTACTTC.

This clonotype showed up just a few times. This rearrangement joins TRBV5-1 to TRBJ2-3; weak D call: TRBD2 (6 bases). CDR3 length: 13 amino acids. V was shortened by 1 base and J by 14 bases, with 17 bases between the two germline ends. Germline loops: CDR1 SGHRS, CDR2 YFSETQ. In DNA form, the CDR3 reads TGCGCCAGCAGCTTGCCCACGGCCACTAGCCGGTATTTT. It codes for CASSLPTATSRYF. Using reference TRBV5-1 and TRBJ2-3 for the parts outside the CDR3, the full variable domain is KAGVTQTPRYLIKTRGQQVTLSCSPISGHRSVSWYQQTPGQGLQFLFEYFSETQRNKGNFPGRFSGRQFSNSRSEMNVSTLELGDSALYLCASSLPTATSRYFGPGTRLTVL.

The chain links TRBV20-1 to TRBJ2-3; maybe TRBD2 (6 bases). V shed 3 bases and J shed 2 bases, with 15 bases lying between them. The CDR3 extends over 15 amino acids. Germline V gives CDR1 DFQATT, CDR2 SNEGSKA (reference sequence). CDR3: CSASPSGGNTDTQYF. CDR3 sequence (DNA): TGCAGTGCTAGTCCTAGTGGGGGGAACACAGATACGCAGTATTTT.

The gene calls are TRBV10-3 and TRBJ2-1; D not resolved. This CDR3 has 15 residues. With 0 bases removed from V and 10 bases from J, the gap between germline ends came to 16 bases. Germline V gene sequence: CDR1 ENHRY, CDR2 SYGVKD. The CDR3 region is CAISESGRSSYEQFF. DNA for the CDR3: TGTGCCATCAGTGAGTCAGGACGTAGTTCCTACGAGCAGTTCTTC.